These 8 T cell receptor beta chains were sequenced from one sample in a study of shared clonotypes between healthy human individuals (dated by TCRdb to about 2020). For the CD8 naive samples, CD45RO-negative cells were positively selected for CCR7, yielding a CD45RA+CCR7+ population from which TemRA cells were excluded. The library was produced with the immunoSEQ multiplex PCR assay. This immuneACCESS table, as held by TCRdb, lists in-frame sequences with V and J called but not all clones. Of the missing ones, under half trace to an unresolved V gene in checked studies; the others have no known cause. The sample has roughly 2.1 million clones on record, under 95% of them singletons. The top ten hold about 1.5% of the sample. Sequences were obtained from naive CD8+ T cells from PBMCs. The sample's cell subset or site label is to be understood as: CD45RA+CCR7+. These receptors came from a man between 18 and 29 years old in good health. Some clones in this sample may be carry-over from other donors' samples.

The chain couples TRBV28 to TRBJ2-7; 8 bases are a match to TRBD1. The length of the CDR3 is 17 residues. The germline gives CDR1 MDHEN, CDR2 SYDVKM. V trimming: 3 bases; J trimming: 7 bases; junction bases outside the gene matches: 17. CDR3 in amino acids: CASSFFGIGSGGREQYF. CDR3 in DNA: TGTGCCAGCAGTTTTTTTGGTATTGGGTCAGGGGGCAGGGAGCAGTACTTC. Full variable domain (remainder filled in from reference TRBV28 and TRBJ2-7): DVKVTQSSRYLVKRTGEKVFLECVQDMDHENMFWYRQDPGLGLRLIYFSYDVKMKEKGDIPEGYSVSREKKERFSLILESASTNQTSMYLCASSFFGIGSGGREQYFGPGTRLTVT.

This chain joins TRBV7-9 and TRBJ1-2, with D hard to call. The CDR3 sequence is 15 residues long. The germline CDR1 and CDR2 sequences are SEHNR and FQNEAQ (reference sequence). V lost 5 bases to trimming and J lost 7 bases, with 20 bases between them. The CDR3 sequence: CASSANTGGEGGYTF. The CDR3 coding sequence is TGTGCCAGCAGCGCCAACACGGGAGGCGAAGGTGGCTACACCTTC.

The chain has TRBV19 and TRBJ2-1; TRBD2 might be the D (6 bases). The CDR3 sequence is 14 residues long. Germline V CDR1 and CDR2: LNHDA, SQIVND (reference sequence). V was clipped by 11 bases and J by 9 bases, with 23 bases between them. The CDR3 is CASTTGLLGGEQFF. The CDR3 DNA is TGTGCCTCCACGACGGGACTCCTGGGCGGTGAGCAGTTCTTC.

The J gene is TRBJ1-1, the V gene TRBV9, with D uncertain. Germline assignment: CDR1 SGDLS and CDR2 YYNGEE. V lost 1 base and J 0 bases, leaving 10 bases between the germline ends. CDR3 length: 15 residues. CDR3 loop: CASSVRPAMNTEAFF. CDR3 nucleotide sequence: TGTGCCAGCAGCGTAAGACCAGCCATGAACACTGAAGCTTTCTTT.

This sequence joins TRBV9 and TRBJ2-7, with D tentatively TRBD1 (6 bases). The germline V gene encodes CDR1 SGDLS and CDR2 YYNGEE. The CDR3 contains 15 residues. Trimming pared 0 bases from V and 4 bases from J, leaving 14 bases between. The CDR3 spells CASSVGAGVMYEQYF. CDR3 coding DNA: TGTGCCAGCAGCGTAGGGGCAGGGGTGATGTACGAGCAGTACTTC.

This clone was seen just once. The CDR3 DNA reads as TGCGCCAGCAGCCAAGATCTGGGGGGAGCCTTCTACGAGCAGTACTTC. Protein product: CASSQDLGGAFYEQYF. The chain is built from TRBV4-3 and TRBJ2-7, with a tentative D call TRBD2 (6 bases). The ends were cut back, 0 bases at V and 3 bases at J, with 15 bases in the middle. Germline CDR1 is LGHNA and CDR2 is YSLEER. The CDR3 length is 16 residues.

This clone has more than one count but fewer than ten. The J gene is TRBJ1-3, the V gene TRBV25-1; D remains ambiguous. Per the germline V gene, CDR1 is MGHDK and CDR2 is SYGVNS. The CDR3 length is 11 residues. Trimming removed 7 bases from V and 3 bases from J, with 4 bases in between. The chain's CDR3 is CASNFGNTIYF. CDR3 DNA: TGTGCCAGCAATTTTGGAAACACCATATATTTT.

The gene calls are TRBV9 and TRBJ2-1; D is perhaps TRBD2 (5 bases). V lost 4 bases and J 0 bases, leaving 14 bases between the germline ends. This CDR3 has 16 amino acids. Germline V gene sequence: CDR1 SGDLS, CDR2 YYNGEE. This CDR3 is CASSPRLLSSYNEQFF. In nucleotides, the CDR3 is TGTGCCAGCAGCCCGCGACTACTTAGCTCCTACAATGAGCAGTTCTTC.